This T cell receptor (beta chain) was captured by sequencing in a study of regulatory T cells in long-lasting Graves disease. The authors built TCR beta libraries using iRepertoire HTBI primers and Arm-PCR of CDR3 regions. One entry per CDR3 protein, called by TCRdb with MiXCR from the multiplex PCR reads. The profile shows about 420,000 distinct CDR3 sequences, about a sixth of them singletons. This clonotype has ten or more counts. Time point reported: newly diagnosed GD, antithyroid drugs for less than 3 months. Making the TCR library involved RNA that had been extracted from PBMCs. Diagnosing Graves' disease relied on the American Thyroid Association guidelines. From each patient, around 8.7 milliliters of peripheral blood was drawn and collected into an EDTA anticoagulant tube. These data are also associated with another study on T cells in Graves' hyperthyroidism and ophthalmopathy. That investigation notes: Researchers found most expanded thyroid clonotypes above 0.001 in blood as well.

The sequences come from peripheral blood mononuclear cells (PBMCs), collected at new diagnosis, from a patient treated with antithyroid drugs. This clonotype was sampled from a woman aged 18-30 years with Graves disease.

The CDR3 loop reads CASSQGPGGLETQYF. The CDR3 coding sequence is TGTGCCAGCAGCCAAGGGCCTGGGGGGCTGGAGACCCAGTACTTC. The chain carries TRBV3-1 and TRBJ2-5; perhaps D is TRBD1 or TRBD2 (6 bases each). The CDR3 is 15 residues long. CDR1 is LGHDT, CDR2 YNNKEL, per germline (reference sequence). Trimming stripped 1 base from V and 5 bases from J, with 14 bases between.